The 26 T cell receptor beta chains given below trace back to one sample, sequenced in a study of blood T cell repertoires in COVID-19. The repertoire was sequenced with immunoSEQ multiplex PCR; TCRdb's copy has only in-frame clones and lacks some. This sample has around 340,000 clones, with 65% to 85% found just once. The specimen was peripheral blood. Receptors originate from a man aged 30 to 45 with active or convalescent COVID-19.

The chain's CDR3 is CASSLGLAGVSTQFF. In nucleotides, the CDR3 is TGTGCCAGCAGCTTAGGGCTAGCGGGAGTTTCGACGCAGTTCTTC. V gene TRBV7-2 combines with J gene TRBJ2-1, with 10 bases fitting TRBD2. This CDR3 contains 15 residues. CDR1 and CDR2 (germline): SGHTA, FQGNSA. V was clipped by 1 base and J by 12 bases; unmatched bases: 9.

V usage is TRBV15 and J usage is TRBJ1-5; the D is unclear. Germline CDR1 reads LNHNV; CDR2 reads YYDKDF (reference sequence). Trimming cost V 0 bases and J 9 bases, with 12 bases left between them. CDR3 size: 14 residues. The CDR3 sequence is CATSRDGPLWPQHF. DNA for the CDR3: TGTGCCACCAGCAGAGATGGGCCCCTTTGGCCCCAGCATTTT.

V and J are TRBV7-2 and TRBJ2-3, with 7 bases that match TRBD1. CDR1 SGHTA and CDR2 FQGNSA come from the germline V gene. The CDR3 extends over 15 amino acids. V trimming: 5 bases; J trimming: 1 base; junction bases outside the gene matches: 6. The CDR3, as DNA: TGTGCCAGCAGCCTAAGGGGGCAGGGCACAGATACGCAGTATTTT. Amino acid sequence: CASSLRGQGTDTQYF.

The V and J genes are TRBV10-2 and TRBJ2-7; 8 nucleotides line up with TRBD2. The CDR3 is made up of 12 amino acids. The V and J ends lost 8 bases and 2 bases, in that order; junction bases with no gene match: 2. In germline, CDR1 is WSHSY, CDR2 SAAADI. The CDR3, as DNA: TGCGCCAGCCGGGGGGGGACCTACGAGCAGTACTTC. It is translated as CASRGGTYEQYF.

CDR3 in DNA: TGTGCCAGCAGCGGGTGGGACAGGGCTCAGCCCCAGCATTTT. Residues: CASSGWDRAQPQHF. The chain is built from TRBV9 and TRBJ1-5; 9 bases match TRBD1. Per the germline V gene, CDR1 is SGDLS and CDR2 is YYNGEE. CDR3 size: 14 residues. With V trimmed by 3 bases and J by 6 bases, 4 bases remained unmatched.

This clone was detected a few times. V usage is TRBV7-2 and J usage is TRBJ1-2, with D hard to call. Trimming stripped 1 base from V and 4 bases from J, with 10 bases between. CDR3 length: 14 amino acids. Germline V gives CDR1 SGHTA, CDR2 FQGNSA. As DNA, the CDR3 is TGTGCCAGCAGCTTAGGGCGAGGGATCTATGGCTACACCTTC. Amino acid sequence: CASSLGRGIYGYTF.

The chain recombines TRBV28 with TRBJ1-2, with unresolved D. The CDR3 has 11 residues. Per the germline V gene, CDR1 is MDHEN and CDR2 is SYDVKM. Trimming stripped 2 bases from V and 9 bases from J, with 7 bases between. CDR3 protein: CASSLRESYTF. The CDR3 DNA is TGTGCCAGCAGTTTACGTGAGAGCTACACCTTC.

The chain employs TRBV7-7 and TRBJ2-2; 8 bases align to TRBD2. V shed 1 base, J shed 2 bases, and the junction held 3 bases outside the gene matches. The CDR3 runs to 16 residues. CDR1 is SSHAT, CDR2 FNYEAQ, per germline (reference sequence). CDR3 nucleotide sequence: TGTGCCAGCAGCTTAGTTAGCGGGAAAAACACCGGGGAGCTGTTTTTT. Translation: CASSLVSGKNTGELFF. Full variable domain (missing parts from reference TRBV7-7 and TRBJ2-2): GAGVSQSPRYKVTKRGQDVTLRCDPISSHATLYWYQQALGQGPEFLTYFNYEAQPDKSGLPSDRFSAERPEGSISTLTIQRTEQRDSAMYRCASSLVSGKNTGELFFGEGSRLTVL.

The V call is TRBV6-5, the J call TRBJ1-1; possible D gene TRBD1, 5 bases. This CDR3 spans 14 amino acids. Germline CDR1 and CDR2: MNHEY and SVGAGI. Trimming cost V 2 bases and J 4 bases, with 11 bases left between them. CDR3 DNA sequence: TGTGCCAGCAGTTACGGTCAGGGCTTCACTGAAGCTTTCTTT. The encoded protein is CASSYGQGFTEAFF.

This clone was recorded only once. The V gene is TRBV10-3, the J gene TRBJ1-1; 8 bases are shared with TRBD1. CDR1 ENHRY and CDR2 SYGVKD come from the germline V gene. The CDR3 has 12 residues. The V and J ends lost 10 bases and 8 bases, in that order; junction bases with no gene match: 9. The CDR3 nucleotides are TGTGCCACGTCTTCCCGGGACAGGGAAGCTTTCTTT. It translates to CATSSRDREAFF.

This rearrangement joins TRBV6-5 to TRBJ2-1; D not certain. The CDR3 is made up of 15 amino acids. CDR1 MNHEY and CDR2 SVGAGI come from the germline V gene. Trimming stripped 2 bases from V and 0 bases from J, with 8 bases between. The CDR3 is CASSYGVSSYNEQFF. For the CDR3, the DNA is TGTGCCAGCAGTTACGGTGTTAGCTCCTACAATGAGCAGTTCTTC.

The chain combines TRBV27 with TRBJ1-6, with TRBD1 as a possible D gene (5 bases). CDR1 MNHEY and CDR2 SMNVEV come from the germline V gene (reference sequence). The CDR3 runs to 17 residues. The V and J ends lost 0 bases and 8 bases respectively, with 17 bases between them. The CDR3: CASSLSARDGRHSPLHF. The CDR3 coding sequence is TGTGCCAGCAGTTTATCGGCCAGGGATGGAAGGCATTCACCCCTCCACTTT.

This chain uses TRBV27 with TRBJ1-2, with D possibly matching TRBD1 (5 bases). V shed 2 bases and J shed 8 bases, with 15 bases lying between them. CDR3 length: 14 amino acids. The germline gives CDR1 MNHEY, CDR2 SMNVEV (reference sequence). The CDR3 bases are TGTGCCAGCAGTTTACTCACCAGGGTAGGGGGCTACACCTTC. Encoded protein: CASSLLTRVGGYTF.

This clone was recorded a few times. The chain employs TRBV4-1 and TRBJ2-7; possible D gene TRBD2, 6 bases. The CDR3 runs to 16 residues. CDR1 is MGHRA, CDR2 YSYEKL, per germline. Trimming took 0 bases from V and 0 from J, leaving 12 bases between them. The CDR3 sequence is CASSQDTGVASYEQYF. The CDR3 nucleotides read TGCGCCAGCAGCCAAGACACGGGGGTGGCCTCCTACGAGCAGTACTTC.

This rearrangement joins TRBV6-5 to TRBJ1-5; possibly TRBD1 for D (6 bases). The CDR3 has 15 amino acids. Trimming left V 2 bases short and J 5 bases short, with 13 bases between. Germline CDR1 is MNHEY and CDR2 is SVGAGI. CDR3 residues: CASSYSSSGDQPQHF. As DNA, the CDR3 is TGTGCCAGCAGTTACAGCAGCTCAGGGGATCAGCCCCAGCATTTT.

The chain couples TRBV29-1 to TRBJ2-1; 13 bases are shared with TRBD2. Unmatched junction bases numbered 1, after V lost 4 bases and J lost 7 bases. Looked up from germline, CDR1 is SQVTM and CDR2 is ANQGSEA. There are 13 residues in the CDR3. In DNA form, the CDR3 reads TGCAGCGTTGGGACTAGCGGGGGAAATGAGCAGTTCTTC. Protein sequence: CSVGTSGGNEQFF.

This rearrangement joins TRBV28 to TRBJ2-5; TRBD2 might be the D (5 bases). This CDR3 region has 14 residues. V was trimmed by 3 bases and J by 1 base, leaving 9 bases between them. Germline V gene data show CDR1 as MDHEN and CDR2 as SYDVKM. The CDR3 bases are TGTGCCAGCAGTTTGGACTTGGCCCAAGAGACCCAGTACTTC. It is translated as CASSLDLAQETQYF.

In this sample, this clone turned up a few times. The CDR3 coding sequence is TGCGCCAGCAGCCCGACAGGCATGTTAAGCTACACCTTC. Translated, it gives CASSPTGMLSYTF. J is TRBJ1-2 and V is TRBV5-1; a weak D match, TRBD1 (6 bases). Trimming cost V 4 bases and J 9 bases, with 16 bases left between them. The CDR3 spans 13 residues. In germline, CDR1 is SGHRS, CDR2 YFSETQ.

V is TRBV6-5 and J is TRBJ2-3; 10 nucleotides line up with TRBD2. This CDR3 region has 15 residues. The J segment lost 1 base and the V segment lost 6 bases, leaving 4 bases of the junction unmatched. The germline gives CDR1 MNHEY, CDR2 SVGAGI. The CDR3 DNA reads as TGTGCCAGCAGAGCAGGACTAGCGGGCACAGATACGCAGTATTTT. This gives the protein CASRAGLAGTDTQYF.

The chain employs TRBV9 and TRBJ1-1; D is ambiguous. The V and J ends lost 2 bases and 4 bases respectively, with 12 bases between them. Germline CDR1 is SGDLS and CDR2 is YYNGEE. The CDR3 contains 14 residues. The CDR3 sequence: CASSVGGPGTEAFF. The CDR3 nucleotides read TGTGCCAGCAGCGTTGGAGGGCCGGGCACTGAAGCTTTCTTT.

The chain carries TRBV10-3 and TRBJ2-1; TRBD2 agrees at 8 bases. The CDR3 contains 16 residues. The germline gives CDR1 ENHRY, CDR2 SYGVKD. The junction had 8 bases not matched to a gene; V was cut back by 2 bases and J by 5 bases. DNA for the CDR3: TGTGCCATCAGTGAGGGACTAGCCCAGGGTAACAATGAGCAGTTCTTC. This gives the protein CAISEGLAQGNNEQFF.

This clone was recorded many times. The CDR3 loop reads CASSFAPGSYEQYF. CDR3 DNA sequence: TGTGCCAGCAGCTTCGCACCGGGTTCCTACGAGCAGTACTTC. The chain joins TRBV7-8 to TRBJ2-7, with no clear D. V lost 3 bases to trimming and J lost 1 base, with 10 bases between them. This CDR3 comprises 14 residues. CDR1 is SGHVS and CDR2 is FQNEAQ in the germline V gene.

The chain couples TRBV7-2 to TRBJ1-3, with 7 bases matching TRBD1. V dropped 5 bases and J dropped 2; count of bases not matched to a gene: 9. This CDR3 contains 16 residues. The germline gives CDR1 SGHTA, CDR2 FQGNSA. Written as DNA, the CDR3 is TGTGCCAGCAGCCAGGACCCAGGGGGAACTGGAAACACCATATATTTT. Protein: CASSQDPGGTGNTIYF.

The rearrangement links TRBV20-1 to TRBJ1-3; 8 bases line up with TRBD1. Unmatched junction bases numbered 20, after V lost 3 bases and J lost 4 bases. Looked up from germline, CDR1 is DFQATT and CDR2 is SNEGSKA (reference sequence). The CDR3 extends over 19 amino acids. In nucleotides, the CDR3 is TGCAGTGCTAGTACGGGGGGCCGTGACAGGGGTCCGGGAGGAAACACCATATATTTT. It yields the protein CSASTGGRDRGPGGNTIYF.

The table lists this clone with a count of one. This chain connects TRBV25-1 to TRBJ2-1; D gene unclear. CDR3 length equals 16 residues. In germline, CDR1 is MGHDK, CDR2 SYGVNS. Trimming pared 1 base from V and 3 bases from J, leaving 13 bases between. The CDR3 sequence: CASSESAGKDYNEQFF. In DNA form, the CDR3 reads TGTGCCAGCAGTGAATCGGCAGGAAAGGACTACAATGAGCAGTTCTTC. Based on the CDR3 plus reference TRBV25-1 and TRBJ2-1, the full variable domain is EADIYQTPRYLVIGTGKKITLECSQTMGHDKMYWYQQDPGMELHLIHYSYGVNSTEKGDLSSESTVSRIRTEHFPLTLESARPSHTSQYLCASSESAGKDYNEQFFGPGTRLTVL.

The CDR3 DNA reads TGTGCCAGCAGTTCCGAGGGAGGGACTGGCTACACCTTC. This encodes CASSSEGGTGYTF. The genes are TRBV2 and TRBJ1-2, with D perhaps TRBD1 (5 bases). V was shortened by 5 bases and J by 7 bases, with 14 bases between the two germline ends. The germline CDR1 and CDR2 sequences are SNHLY and FYNNEI. The CDR3 has 13 amino acids.